This TCR beta chain originates from a study of cytomegalovirus exposure and HLA in healthy donors. General study points: A later analysis linked a missense variant in DCLRE1C to the trimming of TCR beta V and J genes. Sequencing had likely introduced a cluster of highly shared sequence variants as an artifact. The authors enumerated over 150 TCR beta chains as linked to cytomegalovirus. Reports indicated that the classifier achieved high specificity and sensitivity in diagnosing cytomegalovirus status.

To note about this clone: The antigen is unknown.

The PCR ran on 60 Vbeta and 13 Jbeta primers. Produced via immunoSEQ multiplex PCR; TCRdb's table is partial and in-frame only. The data show about 73,000 clones, 67% seen once. Germline loops: CDR1 MDHEN, CDR2 SYDVKM. With 2 bases removed from V and 9 bases from J, the gap between germline ends came to 16 bases. There are 14 residues in the CDR3. This sequence joins TRBV28 and TRBJ1-2; a weak D match, TRBD1 (6 bases). This receptor was obtained from a woman between 45 and 65 years old in good health and CMV-seropositive. The source material was PBMCs. The DNA of the CDR3 is TGTGCCAGCAGTTTACCCGGGACACACTTTCGCTACACCTTC. Protein: CASSLPGTHFRYTF.